This TCR beta chain was recorded in a study of T-cell reconstitution after alpha-beta-depleted transplantation in children. TCRbeta library construction was performed incorporating unique molecular identifiers. Using its own MiXCR run on the PCR reads, TCRdb lists one record per CDR3 protein. The table has 450,000 to 600,000 distinct CDR3 sequences, less than 35% seen once. The CDR3 consists of 18 residues. The trim removed 8 bases at V and 1 base at J, leaving 14 bases unmatched. The germline V gene has CDR1 KGHSH and CDR2 LQKENI. This clonotype was seen only once. The source of this sequence is a human donor who donated a stem cell graft to a child with aplastic anemia. Sequencing was performed on PBMCs from the stem cell graft donor, taken from the stem cell graft. The chain uses TRBV18 and TRBJ2-3; TRBD2 matches 11 bases. CDR3 nucleotide sequence: TGTGCCAGCCTGAGACTACTAGCGGGAGATGGGGGCACAGATACGCAGTATTTT. As protein: CASLRLLAGDGGTDTQYF.